The 8 T cell receptor beta chains in this list originate from one sample, sequenced in a study of blood T cells in healthy people across ages. Through a sample-barcoded 5' primer and a J-beta primer mix, a second PCR was run for roughly 7 to 11 cycles. Each CDR3 protein is one row after TCRdb ran MiXCR on the 5' RACE reads. The table includes fewer than 1.5 million distinct CDR3 sequences, about 43% detected once. Specimen: blood. Source of these receptors: a woman younger than 35 in good health.

DNA for the CDR3: TGCAGTGCTAGAGGACTAGAGAATCCGGTTGATACGCAGTATTTT. This codes for CSARGLENPVDTQYF. V usage is TRBV20-1 and J usage is TRBJ2-3; the D gene is possibly TRBD2 (6 bases). V lost 1 base to trimming and J lost 6 bases, with 17 bases between them. CDR1 and CDR2 (germline): DFQATT, SNEGSKA (reference sequence). This CDR3 has 15 residues.

The chain recombines TRBV4-2 with TRBJ1-1; a weak D match, TRBD1 (5 bases). V lost 2 bases to trimming and J lost 4 bases, with 14 bases between them. Germline V CDR1 and CDR2: LGHNA, YNFKEQ. CDR3 length equals 15 residues. CDR3 nucleotide sequence: TGTGCCAGCAGCCAATCCGGGACGGGAGGCACTGAAGCTTTCTTT. This translates into CASSQSGTGGTEAFF.

The CDR3, as DNA: TGTGCCAGCCTGGACAGCAACCGCTATGGCTACACCTTC. Translating it yields CASLDSNRYGYTF. The V and J genes are TRBV25-1 and TRBJ1-2; weak D call: TRBD1 (6 bases). The CDR3 contains 13 residues. CDR1 and CDR2 (germline): MGHDK, SYGVNS. The V end was cut by 8 bases, the J end by 4 bases, with 14 bases between.

In this sample, this clonotype turned up a few times. The chain has TRBV6-5 and TRBJ2-1, with 9 nucleotides matching TRBD2. CDR3 length: 17 amino acids. V shed 2 bases, J shed 2 bases, and the junction held 7 bases outside the gene matches. Germline V gene lookup returns CDR1 MNHEY and CDR2 SVGAGI. CDR3 DNA sequence: TGTGCCAGCAGTTACGGGGTAGCGGGAGTGCCCTACAATGAGCAGTTCTTC. Translating it yields CASSYGVAGVPYNEQFF.

The chain has TRBV6-5 and TRBJ2-5; D is unclear. The CDR3 extends over 14 amino acids. V lost 5 bases and J 5 bases, leaving 15 bases between the germline ends. Per the germline V gene, CDR1 is MNHEY and CDR2 is SVGAGI. CDR3 DNA sequence: TGTGCCAGCAGTGCGACTTGGGTTGGCGAGACCCAGTACTTC. It specifies CASSATWVGETQYF.

CDR3 loop: CSASVPLVFAGYTF. The CDR3, as DNA: TGCAGTGCTAGCGTGCCCTTGGTATTCGCTGGCTACACCTTC. The chain links TRBV20-1 to TRBJ1-2; D unclear. The CDR3 totals 14 residues. Trimming stripped 3 bases from V and 7 bases from J, with 18 bases between. Germline-derived CDR1 and CDR2 are DFQATT and SNEGSKA (reference sequence).

The chain couples TRBV20-1 to TRBJ2-5; possibly TRBD2 for D (5 bases). Germline CDR1 reads DFQATT; CDR2 reads SNEGSKA (reference sequence). The CDR3 is 13 residues long. The V and J ends lost 3 bases and 4 bases respectively, with 12 bases between them. The CDR3 sequence is CSARTGKGETQYF. The CDR3 DNA reads TGCAGTGCTAGGACGGGGAAGGGAGAGACCCAGTACTTC.

This clonotype was seen a handful of times. This chain uses TRBV10-3 with TRBJ2-2; a possible D gene is TRBD1 (6 bases). The CDR3 runs to 15 residues. CDR1 and CDR2 from the germline V gene are ENHRY and SYGVKD. The V end lost 2 bases, the J end lost 0 bases, and 7 bases lay between the germline ends. The CDR3 is CAISEGTPNTGELFF. In DNA form, the CDR3 reads TGTGCCATCAGTGAGGGGACACCGAACACCGGGGAGCTGTTTTTT.